The subject of this entry is one TCR beta chain. This clonotype was seen more than once but under ten times. The antigen it binds to is not known. Base qualities are not recorded, but no much larger clone differs from it by a single base. This entry is derived from a study of response to subunit inactivated influenza vaccine (dated by TCRdb to the late 2010s). Turning to the overall study: The study used deep quantitative T cell receptor repertoire profiling to track responses to a trivalent subunit inactivated influenza vaccine. Study-wide findings and limitations: According to the authors, only a limited number of new T cells may be recruited by each seasonal influenza vaccination.

Library prep was done by RT-PCR. Sequenced on an Illumina HiSeq 2500. The raw public reads went through TCRdb reprocessing: fastp at Q25, MiXCR clone calling, in-frame beta chains kept. CDR3 protein duplicates are merged, each entry listing the most common genes and DNA. This sample gives more than 700,000 distinct CDR3 sequences in total; less than 25% of them show up just once. The ten largest clones take up about a tenth of the sample. CDR3 length: 17 amino acids, cysteine to phenylalanine. Kept here is only the CDR3 DNA, which spans 51 bases and is read in frame from base 1. V and J lose 5 bases and 0 bases, and a span of 14 bases separates them.

Sequences were derived from PBMCs from blood, sampled roughly 5 days after vaccination. The chain joins TRBV12-3 or TRBV12-4 to TRBJ2-6; the D gene is perhaps TRBD1, on 6 matching bases. This TCR was sampled from a man between 45 and 60 years old who received an inactivated influenza vaccine. Donor details come from another sample of the same person, matched by shared clones. The CDR3 protein: CASSPGQLLSGANVLTF. The DNA sequence follows: TGTGCCAGCAGTCCTGGACAGCTACTCTCTGGGGCCAACGTCCTGACTTTC.